One sample yielded the 29 T cell receptor beta chains listed below, sequenced in a study of T cell changes during pregnancy in multiple sclerosis. The data were produced by immunoSEQ multiplex PCR, yet TCRdb's version contains in-frame clones alone and is incomplete. The sample includes tens of thousands of clones, 91% of them seen just once. Specimen: CD4+ T cells from peripheral blood mononuclear cells, collected before pregnancy. The receptors derive from a female donor with multiple sclerosis, enrolled in a pregnancy study.

The chain has TRBV27 and TRBJ2-3; D may be TRBD2 (5 bases). This CDR3 has 14 amino acids. Germline lookup yields CDR1 MNHEY and CDR2 SMNVEV (reference sequence). Trimming cost V 8 bases and J 6 bases, with 18 bases left between them. The CDR3 nucleotides read TGTGCCAGCCGTGAAGTGGGGAGTATGGATACGCAGTATTTT. It encodes CASREVGSMDTQYF.

The CDR3 DNA reads as TGTGCCAGCAGATCTATTAGCGGGGTTCAAGAGACCCAGTACTTC. Its translation is CASRSISGVQETQYF. The V and J genes are TRBV13 and TRBJ2-5; TRBD2 agrees at 8 bases. Germline values: CDR1 PRHDT, CDR2 FYEKMQ (reference sequence). This CDR3 region has 15 residues. The trim removed 6 bases at V and 2 bases at J, leaving 8 bases unmatched.

The V call is TRBV7-8, the J call TRBJ1-2, with D possibly TRBD1 on 5 matching bases. The CDR3 is made up of 14 amino acids. Germline V gives CDR1 SGHVS, CDR2 FQNEAQ. V was trimmed by 5 bases and J by 2 bases, leaving 12 bases between them. The CDR3 DNA follows: TGTGCCAGCAGCCTAGGACACTTGAACTATGGCTACACCTTC. Translation gives CASSLGHLNYGYTF.

This chain links TRBV6-1 with TRBJ2-2; the D gene is possibly TRBD1 (6 bases). V gave up 1 base and J gave up 5 bases, with 11 bases separating them. Germline lookup yields CDR1 MNHNS and CDR2 SASEGT. The CDR3 consists of 15 residues. The CDR3 loop is CASSEEVQGTGELFF. The CDR3 DNA sequence: TGTGCCAGCAGTGAAGAGGTACAGGGAACCGGGGAGCTGTTTTTT.

This chain uses TRBV5-5 with TRBJ1-1; 7 nucleotides agree with TRBD1. The length of the CDR3 is 15 residues. Trimming at V came to 3 bases and at J to 1 base, leaving 6 bases not matched to a gene. CDR1 and CDR2 from the germline V gene are SGHKS and YYEKEE (reference sequence). CDR3 coding DNA: TGTGCCAGCAGCTCTACAGGGGTGGGGAACACTGAAGCTTTCTTT. Protein product: CASSSTGVGNTEAFF.

The gene calls are TRBV30 and TRBJ1-5, with 8 bases lining up with TRBD1. In germline, CDR1 is GTSNPN, CDR2 SVGIG (reference sequence). V was pared by 3 bases and J by 3 bases, with 10 bases of the junction left unmatched. The CDR3 sequence is 16 residues long. In nucleotides, the CDR3 is TGTGCCTGGAGCGGCAGGGGGCGCGGGGTCAATCAGCCCCAGCATTTT. This encodes CAWSGRGRGVNQPQHF.

This chain links TRBV5-6 with TRBJ1-2, with D uncertain. The length of the CDR3 is 15 residues. Trimming stripped 0 bases from V and 4 bases from J, with 13 bases between. Germline V gene lookup returns CDR1 SGHDT and CDR2 YYEEEE. The CDR3 loop reads CASSLAEGQSYGYTF. CDR3 nucleotides: TGTGCCAGCAGCTTGGCGGAGGGTCAGAGCTATGGCTACACCTTC.

This chain links TRBV18 with TRBJ2-2, with 10 bases fitting TRBD1. This CDR3 is built from 18 residues. The V gene end was trimmed by 0 bases and the J gene end by 0 bases; junction bases not matched to a gene: 4. The germline V gene has CDR1 KGHSH and CDR2 LQKENI. CDR3 loop: CASSPPGQGGPNTGELFF. CDR3 coding DNA: TGTGCCAGCTCACCACCAGGACAGGGGGGCCCGAACACCGGGGAGCTGTTTTTT.

This clone was counted a single time. This sequence joins TRBV19 and TRBJ2-5, with D perhaps matching TRBD2 (6 bases). V lost 6 bases, J lost 5 bases, and 13 bases lay in between. The CDR3 sequence is 13 residues long. Germline CDR1 and CDR2: LNHDA and SQIVND (reference sequence). CDR3: CASRRTGEETQYF. The CDR3 DNA is TGTGCCAGTAGACGGACGGGGGAGGAGACCCAGTACTTC.

This chain uses TRBV29-1 with TRBJ2-5, with TRBD1 matching 8 bases. Per the germline V gene, CDR1 is SQVTM and CDR2 is ANQGSEA. V was pared by 3 bases and J by 4 bases, with 4 bases of the junction left unmatched. The CDR3 totals 13 residues. CDR3 bases: TGCAGCGTTGAGGGGACAGGTCGAGAGACCCAGTACTTC. Residues: CSVEGTGRETQYF.

A few counts support this clone. The chain is built from TRBV5-1 and TRBJ2-5; D is uncertain. Germline CDR1 SGHRS, CDR2 YFSETQ. With 0 bases removed from V and 1 base from J, the gap between germline ends came to 10 bases. The CDR3 is 15 amino acids. The CDR3 sequence is CASSLVPQAQETQYF. In nucleotides, the CDR3 is TGCGCCAGCAGCTTGGTCCCCCAGGCCCAAGAGACCCAGTACTTC.

The chain couples TRBV7-6 to TRBJ2-5; D possibly corresponds to TRBD2 (6 bases). Deletions cut 4 bases from V and 1 base from J, with 13 bases between. This CDR3 region has 15 residues. Germline V gene data show CDR1 as SGHVS and CDR2 as FNYEAQ. The DNA for the CDR3 is TGTGCCAGCAGCTCTCGGGGCGGGGCCCAAGAGACCCAGTACTTC. It is translated as CASSSRGGAQETQYF.

The chain is built from TRBV6-6 and TRBJ1-2; D remains ambiguous. Germline V gene lookup returns CDR1 MNHNY and CDR2 SVGAGI (reference sequence). The CDR3 contains 15 residues. V dropped 2 bases and J dropped 2 bases, with 12 bases sitting between them. This CDR3 is CASSYPQEKNYGYTF. CDR3 nucleotides: TGTGCCAGCAGTTACCCCCAGGAAAAGAACTATGGCTACACCTTC.

The V and J genes are TRBV4-3 and TRBJ1-1; the match to TRBD1 covers 9 bases. Germline V gene lookup returns CDR1 LGHNA and CDR2 YSLEER. V was clipped by 5 bases and J by 5 bases; unmatched bases: 6. The CDR3 extends over 14 amino acids. The CDR3 loop reads CASSSQGALTEAFF. The CDR3 DNA reads TGCGCCAGCAGCTCACAGGGGGCTCTTACTGAAGCTTTCTTT.

The gene calls are TRBV5-4 and TRBJ2-3, with TRBD2 identical over 11 bases. Unmatched junction bases numbered 4, after V lost 4 bases and J lost 0 bases. The CDR3 totals 16 residues. The germline CDR1 and CDR2 sequences are SGHNT and YYREEE (reference sequence). CDR3 in amino acids: CASSARLAGSTDTQYF. The CDR3 DNA reads TGTGCCAGCAGCGCCCGACTAGCGGGGAGCACAGATACGCAGTATTTT.

This clone was counted only a few times. The V call is TRBV5-1, the J call TRBJ1-1, with TRBD1 as a possible D gene (6 bases). V was shortened by 4 bases and J by 3 bases, with 7 bases between the two germline ends. The CDR3 has 12 residues. CDR1 is SGHRS and CDR2 is YFSETQ in the germline V gene. The CDR3 nucleotides read TGCGCCAGCAGCACAGGGTACACTGAAGCTTTCTTT. It is translated as CASSTGYTEAFF.

The chain joins TRBV2 to TRBJ2-1; 8 nucleotides line up with TRBD1. The CDR3 extends over 14 amino acids. CDR1 SNHLY and CDR2 FYNNEI come from the germline V gene. J lost 2 bases, V lost 5 bases, and 2 bases had no gene match. CDR3 sequence: CASSQQGAYNEQFF. The CDR3 DNA reads as TGTGCCAGCAGTCAACAGGGGGCCTACAATGAGCAGTTCTTC.

CDR3 amino acids: CASGHQGGRAQYF. For the CDR3, the DNA is TGTGCCAGCGGGCATCAGGGCGGTAGGGCGCAGTATTTT. V gene TRBV14 combines with J gene TRBJ2-3; tentatively, D is TRBD1 (5 bases). CDR1 SGHDN and CDR2 FVKESK come from the germline V gene. V lost 8 bases to trimming and J lost 10 bases, with 19 bases between them. The CDR3 covers 13 residues.

The rearrangement links TRBV27 to TRBJ2-4; D gene ambiguous. V lost 6 bases to trimming and J lost 0 bases, with 6 bases between them. Germline V gene data show CDR1 as MNHEY and CDR2 as SMNVEV (reference sequence). The CDR3 extends over 13 amino acids. The CDR3 here is CASRLLAKNIQYF. The CDR3 DNA is TGTGCCAGCAGACTTCTAGCCAAAAACATTCAGTACTTC.

This chain links TRBV11-2 with TRBJ2-7; a weak D match, TRBD2 (6 bases). This CDR3 comprises 12 residues. Germline V CDR1 and CDR2: SGHAT, FQNNGV. Trimming removed 3 bases from V and 7 bases from J, with 10 bases in between. CDR3 amino acids: CASSFGGREQYF. The CDR3 DNA reads TGTGCCAGCAGCTTCGGGGGTCGGGAGCAGTACTTC.

This chain uses TRBV18 with TRBJ1-5; a weak D match, TRBD1 (6 bases). The CDR3 covers 13 residues. Trimming removed 5 bases at V and 4 bases at J, with 9 bases between. The germline V gene has CDR1 KGHSH and CDR2 LQKENI. CDR3 region: CASSKGENQPQHF. Written as DNA, the CDR3 is TGTGCCAGCTCAAAGGGGGAGAATCAGCCCCAGCATTTT. The full variable domain, rest sourced from reference TRBV18 and TRBJ1-5, is NAGVMQNPRHLVRRRGQEARLRCSPMKGHSHVYWYRQLPEEGLKFMVYLQKENIIDESGMPKERFSAEFPKEGPSILRIQQVVRGDSAAYFCASSKGENQPQHFGDGTRLSIL.

The chain employs TRBV5-4 and TRBJ2-1; 9 bases align to TRBD2. Per the germline V gene, CDR1 is SGHNT and CDR2 is YYREEE (reference sequence). With V trimmed by 5 bases and J by 12 bases, 18 bases remained unmatched. CDR3 length: 16 amino acids. CDR3 residues: CASRERIAGVPFRQFF. The CDR3 nucleotides read TGTGCCAGCAGGGAGCGAATAGCGGGGGTCCCCTTCCGGCAGTTCTTC.

This clone was counted a single time. J is TRBJ1-5 and V is TRBV10-3, with a weak D call TRBD1 (5 bases). Between the trimmed V and J ends, which lost 4 bases and 3 bases, there was a span of 7 bases. Germline V lookup: CDR1 ENHRY, CDR2 SYGVKD. The CDR3 consists of 13 residues. CDR3: CAISVGVNQPQHF. The CDR3 region has the DNA TGTGCCATCAGTGTAGGGGTCAATCAGCCCCAGCATTTT.

The CDR3 sequence: CAIRTGLAGSQETQYF. CDR3 coding DNA: TGTGCCATCAGAACGGGACTAGCGGGGAGCCAAGAGACCCAGTACTTC. The J gene is TRBJ2-5, the V gene TRBV10-3, with 13 bases that match TRBD2. The V segment lost 6 bases and the J segment 1 base; nucleotides outside the gene matches: 5. CDR3 length equals 16 residues. From germline, CDR1 is ENHRY and CDR2 SYGVKD.

This clone is a singleton in its sample. This sequence joins TRBV27 and TRBJ2-7; the D gene is possibly TRBD2 (6 bases). Germline V gene lookup returns CDR1 MNHEY and CDR2 SMNVEV (reference sequence). The CDR3 totals 11 residues. Between the trimmed V and J ends, which lost 7 bases and 7 bases, there was a span of 11 bases. CDR3 loop: CASKDYLEQYF. CDR3 DNA sequence: TGTGCCAGCAAGGACTACTTGGAGCAGTACTTC.

In DNA form, the CDR3 reads TGTGCCAGCAGTGAATGGGGCCTGAACACTGAAGCTTTCTTT. As protein: CASSEWGLNTEAFF. The V and J genes are TRBV25-1 and TRBJ1-1, with a possible D match to TRBD1 (5 bases). CDR3 length: 14 residues. The V gene lost 1 base and the J gene lost 0 bases, with 6 bases spanning the gap. Germline lookup yields CDR1 MGHDK and CDR2 SYGVNS.

This clone was counted a single time. The chain joins TRBV7-9 to TRBJ1-2; 7 nucleotides agree with TRBD1. V lost 5 bases to trimming and J lost 2 bases; unmatched junction nucleotides: 11. CDR3 length: 16 amino acids. Germline V gives CDR1 SEHNR, CDR2 FQNEAQ (reference sequence). CDR3 amino acids: CASSPVGQLGNYGYTF. The CDR3 DNA is TGTGCCAGCAGCCCTGTGGGACAGCTTGGAAACTATGGCTACACCTTC.

V gene TRBV11-2 combines with J gene TRBJ1-2; TRBD1 matches 8 bases. The length of the CDR3 is 14 residues. Losses at the gene ends were 5 bases for V and 3 bases for J; bases not matched to a gene: 5. Germline V gene data show CDR1 as SGHAT and CDR2 as FQNNGV. In DNA, the CDR3 is TGTGCCAGCAGCAAGACAGGGGAAGACTATGGCTACACCTTC. It codes for CASSKTGEDYGYTF.

The chain recombines TRBV4-3 with TRBJ1-1, with 10 bases fitting TRBD1. The length of the CDR3 is 15 residues. CDR1 LGHNA and CDR2 YSLEER come from the germline V gene. V was pared by 1 base and J by 4 bases, with 3 bases of the junction left unmatched. The CDR3 region has the DNA TGCGCCAGCAGCCAAGCCGGGACAGGGGCCACTGAAGCTTTCTTT. It is translated as CASSQAGTGATEAFF.